The clone carrying this TCR beta chain was counted many times. The antigen remains unidentified. These data belong to a study of T cell repertoires in cytomegalovirus infection. The wider study: Public signatures in TCR beta pointed to CMV infection and matching HLA type.

Overall study results and limits: Individuals carrying CMV plus the relevant HLA were identified by cumulative frequency of public TCR beta families.

TCRdb passed the reads through MiXCR, listing each CDR3 protein once. The sample contains approximately 500,000 distinct CDR3 sequences, 16% of which appear only once. Germline assignment: CDR1 MDHEN and CDR2 SYDVKM. The CDR3 is 15 amino acids. The V gene lost 6 bases and the J gene lost 4 bases, with 18 bases spanning the gap. The chain links TRBV28 to TRBJ1-2, with D tentatively TRBD1 (6 bases). The TCR was taken from a human donor in good health (CMV status not recorded). Some clones in this sample may be carry-over from other donors' samples. The sequenced material came from CD8+ T cells from PBMCs. CDR3 sequence: CASRPGQTRFYGYTF. In DNA, the CDR3 is TGTGCCAGCAGACCTGGACAGACCAGATTCTATGGCTACACCTTC.